This T cell receptor beta chain was identified during a study of blood T cells in healthy people across ages. Peripheral blood was drawn, ten milliliters per donor. A sample-barcoded 5' primer and a J-beta primer mix were used in a second PCR of about 7 to 11 cycles. With 12 random nucleotides, a template-switch adaptor tagged each individual cDNA molecule. Every sample gave at least 2.5 million paired-end reads containing CDR3. A single record per CDR3 protein comes from TCRdb applying MiXCR to the 5' RACE reads. The repertoire includes 1.5 million or so distinct CDR3 sequences, under 55% of them detected once, and around 4% sits in the top ten. This clonotype has only one observation. Its antigen is not identified. The CDR3 has 14 amino acids. Germline V gene sequence: CDR1 DFQATT, CDR2 SNEGSKA (reference sequence). With 3 bases clipped from V and 4 bases from J, the junction kept 6 bases outside the gene matches.

General study points: The study lacked donor CMV status, which possibly confounded expanded clonotype changes.

This sequence joins TRBV20-1 and TRBJ2-1, with 7 positions matching TRBD2. This receptor was identified in a woman younger than 35 in good health. The specimen sequenced was blood. In DNA, the CDR3 is TGCAGTGCTAGTTTTGGGGAGGGGTACAATGAGCAGTTCTTC. It translates to CSASFGEGYNEQFF.